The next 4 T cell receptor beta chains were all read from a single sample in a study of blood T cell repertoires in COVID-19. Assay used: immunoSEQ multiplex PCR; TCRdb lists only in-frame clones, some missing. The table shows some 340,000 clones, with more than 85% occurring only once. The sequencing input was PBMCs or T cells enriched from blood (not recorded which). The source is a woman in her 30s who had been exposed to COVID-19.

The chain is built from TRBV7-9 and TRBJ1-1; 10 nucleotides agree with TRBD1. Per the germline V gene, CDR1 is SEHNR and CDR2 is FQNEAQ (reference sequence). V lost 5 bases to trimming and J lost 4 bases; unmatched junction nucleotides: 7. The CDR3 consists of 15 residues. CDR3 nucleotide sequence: TGTGCCAGCAGCAGGGGGACAGGGGAGGCCACTGAAGCTTTCTTT. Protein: CASSRGTGEATEAFF.

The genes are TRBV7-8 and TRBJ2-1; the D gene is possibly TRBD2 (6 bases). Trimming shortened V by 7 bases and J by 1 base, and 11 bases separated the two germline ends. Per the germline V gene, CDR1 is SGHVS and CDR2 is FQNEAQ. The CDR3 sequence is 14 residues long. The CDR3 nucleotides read TGTGCCAGCACCTGGGGGGAATCCTACAATGAGCAGTTCTTC. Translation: CASTWGESYNEQFF.

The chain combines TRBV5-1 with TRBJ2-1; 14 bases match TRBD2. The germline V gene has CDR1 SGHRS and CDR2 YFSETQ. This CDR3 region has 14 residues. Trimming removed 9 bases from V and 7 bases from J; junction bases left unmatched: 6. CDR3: CATRTSGGNNEQFF. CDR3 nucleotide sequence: TGCGCCACCCGGACTAGCGGGGGGAATAATGAGCAGTTCTTC.

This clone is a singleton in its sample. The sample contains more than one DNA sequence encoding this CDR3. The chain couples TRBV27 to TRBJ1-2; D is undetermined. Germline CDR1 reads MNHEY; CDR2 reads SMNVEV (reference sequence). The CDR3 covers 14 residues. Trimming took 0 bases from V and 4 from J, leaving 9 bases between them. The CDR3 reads CASSLSRGGYGYTF. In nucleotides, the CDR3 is TGTGCCAGCAGTTTATCCCGGGGTGGCTATGGCTACACCTTC.